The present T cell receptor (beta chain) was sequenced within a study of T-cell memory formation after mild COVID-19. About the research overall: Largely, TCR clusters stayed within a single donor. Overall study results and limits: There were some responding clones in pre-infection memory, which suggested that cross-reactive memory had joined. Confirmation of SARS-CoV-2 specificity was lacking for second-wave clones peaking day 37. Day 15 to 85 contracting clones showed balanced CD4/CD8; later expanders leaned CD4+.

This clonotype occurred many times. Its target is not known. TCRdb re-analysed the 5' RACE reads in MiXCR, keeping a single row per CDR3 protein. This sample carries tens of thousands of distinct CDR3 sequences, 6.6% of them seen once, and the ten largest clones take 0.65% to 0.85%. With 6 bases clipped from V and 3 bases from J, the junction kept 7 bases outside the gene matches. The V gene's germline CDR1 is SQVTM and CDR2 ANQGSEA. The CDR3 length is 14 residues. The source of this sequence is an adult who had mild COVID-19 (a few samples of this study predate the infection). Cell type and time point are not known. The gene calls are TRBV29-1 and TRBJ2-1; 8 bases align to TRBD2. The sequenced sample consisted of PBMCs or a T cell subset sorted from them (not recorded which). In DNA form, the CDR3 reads TGCAGCGTCCCGTCTAGCGGGTTCTACAATGAGCAGTTCTTC. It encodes CSVPSSGFYNEQFF.